Presented here are 22 T cell receptor beta chains from one specimen sequenced in a study of T-cell reconstitution after alpha-beta-depleted transplantation in children. The authors prepared the TCRbeta library with unique molecular identifiers. TCRdb re-called the PCR reads with MiXCR, one entry per CDR3 protein. The sample holds approximately 640,000 distinct CDR3 sequences, roughly 15% seen once. Sequencing was performed on PBMCs from the stem cell graft donor, taken from the stem cell graft. These receptors all come from a human donor who donated a stem cell graft to a child with acute myeloid leukemia.

The chain employs TRBV20-1 and TRBJ1-4; D ambiguous. This CDR3 region has 15 residues. Germline values: CDR1 DFQATT, CDR2 SNEGSKA (reference sequence). With 6 bases removed from V and 7 bases from J, the gap between germline ends came to 21 bases. The CDR3 reads CSAPVWAGPGEKLFF. CDR3 nucleotides: TGCAGTGCGCCTGTTTGGGCGGGTCCGGGTGAAAAACTGTTTTTT.

This clonotype was picked up many times. A read error may account for a junction end that differs from germline. The J gene is TRBJ1-1, the V gene TRBV5-1; no clear D. Germline V CDR1 and CDR2: SGHRS, YFSETQ. The CDR3 totals 13 residues. DNA for the CDR3: TGTGCCAGCAGCTTTGAATTGAACACTGAAGCTTTCTTT. Encoded protein: CASSFELNTEAFF.

The rearrangement links TRBV7-8 to TRBJ2-1; possibly TRBD2 for D (6 bases). This CDR3 is 15 amino acids long. The germline V and J ends were trimmed by 3 bases and 6 bases, with 15 bases remaining between them. The germline CDR1 and CDR2 sequences are SGHVS and FQNEAQ. The CDR3 DNA sequence: TGTGCCAGCAGCTTGCCCCTCGGGGGTTCCAATGAGCAGTTCTTC. Its protein product is CASSLPLGGSNEQFF. The full variable domain, its missing parts supplied by reference TRBV7-8 and TRBJ2-1, is GAGVSQSPRYKVAKRGQDVALRCDPISGHVSLFWYQQALGQGPEFLTYFQNEAQLDKSGLPSDRFFAERPEGSVSTLKIQRTQQEDSAVYLCASSLPLGGSNEQFFGPGTRLTVL.

V usage is TRBV7-9 and J usage is TRBJ2-2; D possibly uses TRBD1 or TRBD2 (5 bases each). The CDR3 is 17 residues long. Germline CDR1 and CDR2: SEHNR and FQNEAQ (reference sequence). Trimming left V 1 base short and J 6 bases short, with 18 bases between. The CDR3 loop is CASSLDYGTKGSGELFF. The DNA of the CDR3 is TGTGCCAGCAGCTTAGATTACGGGACCAAAGGCTCCGGGGAGCTGTTTTTT.

This clonotype was seen more than once but under ten times. This rearrangement joins TRBV5-1 to TRBJ2-5, with 7 bases matching TRBD2. Germline values: CDR1 SGHRS, CDR2 YFSETQ. The CDR3 contains 15 residues. V lost 0 bases to trimming and J lost 1 base; unmatched junction nucleotides: 3. CDR3 protein: CASSLGGGVQETQYF. As DNA, the CDR3 is TGCGCCAGCAGCTTGGGCGGGGGAGTCCAAGAGACCCAGTACTTC.

This clonotype was observed at least ten times. In DNA form, the CDR3 reads TGTGCCAGCAGTTTAAGACTACAGGGGGAGGACACTGAAGCTTTCTTT. Translating it yields CASSLRLQGEDTEAFF. This chain connects TRBV12-3 or TRBV12-4 to TRBJ1-1; 8 bases agree with TRBD1. V lost 2 bases to trimming and J lost 3 bases; unmatched junction nucleotides: 8. This CDR3 is built from 16 residues.

This clonotype occurred a few times. This chain links TRBV6-5 with TRBJ2-2; the match to TRBD2 covers 9 bases. V lost 2 bases and J lost 8; bases outside the gene matches: 12. Germline CDR1 MNHEY, CDR2 SVGAGI. CDR3 length: 17 residues. CDR3 sequence: CASSYSMGGGARGELFF. The CDR3 DNA reads TGTGCCAGCAGTTACAGTATGGGCGGGGGGGCCCGTGGGGAGCTGTTTTTT.

This clonotype has a count of ten or more. The genes are TRBV7-9 and TRBJ2-2; D is unresolved. Trimming shortened V by 5 bases and J by 1 base, and 8 bases separated the two germline ends. Germline V gives CDR1 SEHNR, CDR2 FQNEAQ (reference sequence). The CDR3 has 14 amino acids. The CDR3 nucleotides read TGTGCCAGCAGCCCCCTGAGGAACACCGGGGAGCTGTTTTTT. Protein product: CASSPLRNTGELFF.

The gene calls are TRBV7-9 and TRBJ2-5; D unclear. V was trimmed by 2 bases and J by 5 bases, leaving 12 bases between them. This CDR3 region has 14 residues. CDR1 is SEHNR, CDR2 FQNEAQ, per germline (reference sequence). CDR3 DNA: TGTGCCAGCAGCTTAAATTACAAGGAGGAGACCCAGTACTTC. Protein: CASSLNYKEETQYF.

The chain combines TRBV27 with TRBJ2-3, with D uncertain. The CDR3 has 15 residues. Trimming pared 7 bases from V and 1 base from J, leaving 15 bases between. Germline V gene data show CDR1 as MNHEY and CDR2 as SMNVEV (reference sequence). Here the CDR3 reads CASTAMLPGTDTQYF. The CDR3 bases are TGTGCCAGCACCGCCATGTTGCCAGGCACAGATACGCAGTATTTT.

In this sample, this clonotype turned up many times. This chain joins TRBV5-1 and TRBJ1-2; D might be TRBD1 (6 bases). The CDR3 contains 15 residues. The V end lost 5 bases, the J end lost 1 base, and 15 bases lay between the germline ends. Germline values: CDR1 SGHRS, CDR2 YFSETQ. CDR3 sequence reads: CASSFRGRDNYGYTF. The CDR3 DNA reads TGCGCCAGCAGTTTCAGGGGCAGAGATAACTATGGCTACACCTTC.

This clonotype has a count of ten or more. V is TRBV29-1 and J is TRBJ2-5; 8 nucleotides match TRBD2. The ends lost 5 bases at V and 4 bases at J; junction bases unmatched: 9. Germline assignment: CDR1 SQVTM and CDR2 ANQGSEA. This CDR3 has 14 amino acids. The CDR3 nucleotides read TGCAGCGTTCTCCAGCGGGGGCTAGGAGAGACCCAGTACTTC. Encoded protein: CSVLQRGLGETQYF.

The chain is built from TRBV5-1 and TRBJ1-1, with D hard to call. Trimming took off 7 bases at V and 1 base at J, with 17 bases between the two ends. Germline lookup yields CDR1 SGHRS and CDR2 YFSETQ. The CDR3 totals 15 residues. The CDR3 spells CASSTGRVQNTEAFF. For the CDR3, the DNA is TGCGCCAGCTCCACTGGGAGGGTCCAGAACACTGAAGCTTTCTTT.

This clonotype occurred many times. The chain recombines TRBV29-1 with TRBJ1-1; no reliable D call. The CDR3 sequence is 12 residues long. Germline CDR1 is SQVTM and CDR2 is ANQGSEA. V was shortened by 7 bases and J by 11 bases, with 20 bases between the two germline ends. This chain's CDR3 is CSGATSGSVAFF. The CDR3 coding sequence is TGCAGCGGAGCTACGTCGGGATCGGTGGCTTTCTTT.

J is TRBJ2-3 and V is TRBV5-1; no clear D gene. Germline V gene lookup returns CDR1 SGHRS and CDR2 YFSETQ. Deletions cut 0 bases from V and 2 bases from J, with 7 bases between. The CDR3 sequence is 14 residues long. This CDR3 is CASSLEWPTDTQYF. The CDR3 coding sequence is TGCGCCAGCAGCTTGGAATGGCCCACAGATACGCAGTATTTT.

The rearrangement links TRBV4-3 to TRBJ2-7; D remains unclear. The CDR3 totals 15 residues. The ends were cut back, 0 bases at V and 2 bases at J, with 11 bases in the middle. Germline CDR1 is LGHNA and CDR2 is YSLEER. The CDR3 region has the DNA TGCGCCAGCAGCCAAGAGCAAAATGCGGCCTACGAGCAGTACTTC. Translation gives CASSQEQNAAYEQYF.

CDR3 amino acids: CATGRYSSNQPQHF. The CDR3 DNA sequence: TGTGCCACCGGACGCTACAGTAGCAATCAGCCCCAGCATTTT. V usage is TRBV10-3 and J usage is TRBJ1-5, with no clear D. Germline lookup yields CDR1 ENHRY and CDR2 SYGVKD. The CDR3 is made up of 14 amino acids. The V end was cut by 10 bases, the J end by 0 bases, with 13 bases between.

The sample holds many counts of this clonotype. V is TRBV20-1 and J is TRBJ1-1; 8 positions agree with TRBD1. The CDR3 runs 14 residues. Germline values: CDR1 DFQATT, CDR2 SNEGSKA (reference sequence). With 2 bases clipped from V and 1 base from J, the junction kept 3 bases outside the gene matches. This chain's CDR3 is CSARQGAENTEAFF. The CDR3 coding sequence is TGCAGTGCTAGACAGGGGGCGGAGAACACTGAAGCTTTCTTT.

The rearrangement links TRBV11-3 to TRBJ2-3; TRBD2 agrees at 8 bases. Looked up from germline, CDR1 is SGHNT and CDR2 is YENEEA. CDR3 length: 21 amino acids. V was pared by 5 bases and J by 0 bases, with 22 bases of the junction left unmatched. Here the CDR3 DNA reads TGTGCCAGCAGCCAACGGCGCCGGACATCATCTAGCGGGCGGAGCACAGATACGCAGTATTTT. Protein sequence: CASSQRRRTSSSGRSTDTQYF.

This clonotype showed up just a few times. The chain recombines TRBV7-2 with TRBJ1-5; D gene unclear. The V and J ends lost 5 bases and 0 bases respectively, with 14 bases between them. Germline loops: CDR1 SGHTA, CDR2 FQGNSA. The CDR3 extends over 16 amino acids. CDR3 nucleotide sequence: TGTGCCAGCAGCCCGTATTACAGAGATAGCAATCAGCCCCAGCATTTT. Translating it yields CASSPYYRDSNQPQHF.

This clonotype came up a few times. The rearrangement links TRBV20-1 to TRBJ1-2; D gene ambiguous. V dropped 5 bases and J dropped 0 bases, with 7 bases sitting between them. In germline, CDR1 is DFQATT, CDR2 SNEGSKA (reference sequence). The CDR3 runs to 12 residues. The CDR3 reads CSAPATNYGYTF. CDR3 in DNA: TGCAGTGCTCCAGCGACTAACTATGGCTACACCTTC.

This clonotype was counted only a few times. The chain uses TRBV24-1 and TRBJ2-3; D is ambiguous. There are 13 residues in the CDR3. V lost 3 bases and J lost 4, with 7 bases in between. Per germline, CDR1 KGHDR and CDR2 SFDVKD. The CDR3 sequence is CATSDRVSDTQYF. DNA for the CDR3: TGTGCCACCAGTGATAGAGTCTCAGATACGCAGTATTTT.